The 16 T cell receptor beta chains reported below all come from one sample, sequenced in a study of CD8+CD57+ T cells in acquired aplastic anemia. Genomic DNA acted as the template from which TCR beta VDJ combination and CDR3 sequence profiling were carried out. TCRdb reprocessed the reads with MiXCR, giving one entry per CDR3 protein. The table shows roughly 81,000 distinct CDR3 sequences, with about 45% occurring only once. Source material: sorted CD4+, CD8+, or CD8+CD57+ T cells (not recorded which) from PBMCs. These receptors originate from a human donor in good health, serving as a control.

The chain recombines TRBV6-2 or TRBV6-3 with TRBJ2-1, with TRBD1 as a possible D gene (5 bases). Germline CDR1 MNHEY, CDR2 SVGEGT. The CDR3 contains 14 residues. Trimming removed 2 bases from V and 9 bases from J, with 14 bases in between. The CDR3 nucleotides are TGTGCCAGCAGTTACATGGGGCTACCCCCTGAGCAGTTCTTC. Amino acids: CASSYMGLPPEQFF.

This clonotype has just a few counts. V is TRBV27 and J is TRBJ2-7; TRBD1 aligns across 8 bases. V shed 5 bases and J 0 bases; nucleotides not matched to a gene: 9. Germline CDR1 is MNHEY and CDR2 is SMNVEV (reference sequence). This CDR3 comprises 16 residues. The CDR3 nucleotides are TGTGCCAGCAGTCTCGGACAGGGTTGGGGCTCCTACGAGCAGTACTTC. Its translation is CASSLGQGWGSYEQYF.

This clonotype was recorded once. J is TRBJ2-5 and V is TRBV20-1; D possibly corresponds to TRBD1 (6 bases). The CDR3 runs 14 residues. Germline CDR1 DFQATT, CDR2 SNEGSKA (reference sequence). The V and J ends lost 3 bases and 5 bases respectively, with 16 bases between them. DNA of the CDR3: TGCAGTGCTAGGTCCAGCAGGGGCGCGGAGACCCAGTACTTC. Translation gives CSARSSRGAETQYF.

This clonotype was counted a single time. The chain recombines TRBV19 with TRBJ2-7; D perhaps matches TRBD1 (6 bases). The germline V and J ends were trimmed by 3 bases and 5 bases, with 17 bases remaining between them. CDR1 and CDR2 from the germline V gene are LNHDA and SQIVND (reference sequence). The CDR3 covers 15 residues. Here the CDR3 reads CASSITGSRTDEQYF. The CDR3 bases are TGTGCCAGTAGTATTACAGGGTCCCGCACTGACGAGCAGTACTTC.

This clonotype has a handful of counts. This chain joins TRBV25-1 and TRBJ2-1; possible D gene TRBD2, 8 bases. The CDR3 loop spans 17 amino acids. Trimming shortened V by 6 bases and J by 5 bases, and 23 bases separated the two germline ends. The germline gives CDR1 MGHDK, CDR2 SYGVNS. In nucleotides, the CDR3 is TGTGCCAGCAGGCCCGGGACAGCGGGGGTTCAGGACAATGAGCAGTTCTTC. It yields the protein CASRPGTAGVQDNEQFF. Using reference TRBV25-1 and TRBJ2-1 for the parts outside the CDR3, the full variable domain is EADIYQTPRYLVIGTGKKITLECSQTMGHDKMYWYQQDPGMELHLIHYSYGVNSTEKGDLSSESTVSRIRTEHFPLTLESARPSHTSQYLCASRPGTAGVQDNEQFFGPGTRLTVL.

The rearrangement uses TRBV20-1 and TRBJ2-7; TRBD2 matches 11 bases. The CDR3 consists of 13 residues. Germline V gene sequence: CDR1 DFQATT, CDR2 SNEGSKA (reference sequence). Unmatched junction bases numbered 8, after V lost 8 bases and J lost 5 bases. CDR3 amino acids: CSLTSGILHEQYF. The CDR3, as DNA: TGCAGTTTGACTAGCGGGATCCTCCACGAGCAGTACTTC.

This clonotype was counted at least ten times. This chain connects TRBV24-1 to TRBJ2-5; D remains unclear. This CDR3 is built from 12 residues. Trimming cost V 0 bases and J 5 bases, with 3 bases left between them. The germline gives CDR1 KGHDR, CDR2 SFDVKD. The CDR3 region has the DNA TGTGCCACCAGTGATTTGATGGAGACCCAGTACTTC. This gives the protein CATSDLMETQYF.

The table lists this clonotype with many counts. The chain employs TRBV20-1 and TRBJ2-3, with D tentatively TRBD1 (7 bases). Deletions cut 4 bases from V and 3 bases from J, with 17 bases between. This CDR3 has 15 amino acids. Germline assignment: CDR1 DFQATT and CDR2 SNEGSKA (reference sequence). The CDR3, as DNA: TGCAGTGCTACCACCGGAGGGGGCGATACAGATACGCAGTATTTT. Translating it yields CSATTGGGDTDTQYF.

This clonotype was seen only a few times. The chain uses TRBV5-4 and TRBJ1-1; 7 nucleotides match TRBD1. Germline lookup yields CDR1 SGHNT and CDR2 YYREEE (reference sequence). V lost 0 bases and J lost 4; bases outside the gene matches: 3. CDR3 length: 14 residues. CDR3 residues: CASSLGDSPTEAFF. In nucleotides, the CDR3 is TGTGCCAGCAGCTTGGGGGACAGTCCCACTGAAGCTTTCTTT. The full variable domain, completed using reference TRBV5-4 and TRBJ1-1, is ETGVTQSPTHLIKTRGQQVTLRCSSQSGHNTVSWYQQALGQGPQFIFQYYREEENGRGNFPPRFSGLQFPNYSSELNVNALELDDSALYLCASSLGDSPTEAFFGQGTRLTVV.

This clonotype was picked up many times. An end of the junction differs from the germline gene, which may be a read error. The chain recombines TRBV7-6 with TRBJ2-5, with a tentative D call TRBD1 (6 bases). Germline-derived CDR1 and CDR2 are SGHVS and FNYEAQ. This CDR3 is built from 16 residues. Here the CDR3 reads CASSLSRGHIQGTQYF. CDR3 bases: TGTGCCAGCAGCTTATCTAGGGGACACATTCAAGGGACCCAGTACTTC.

This clonotype was detected only a few times. This may come from a read error, since a much larger clone is one base off. Likely a read error: the CDR3 ends without its conserved phenylalanine or tryptophan. V gene TRBV11-2 combines with J gene TRBJ2-7; 8 positions match TRBD2. The germline gives CDR1 SGHAT, CDR2 FQNNGV. The CDR3 is 15 amino acids. V was clipped by 3 bases and J by 5 bases; unmatched bases: 9. CDR3 bases: TGTGCCAGCAGCTTTACTAGCGGACGTGCTCACGAGCAGTACCTC. Its translation is CASSFTSGRAHEQYL.

This clonotype was seen repeatedly, ten times or more. The V call is TRBV7-9, the J call TRBJ2-6, with D possibly matching TRBD1 (6 bases). V was cut by 1 base and J by 3 bases, with 19 bases left in between. The CDR3 totals 19 residues. Germline lookup yields CDR1 SEHNR and CDR2 FQNEAQ (reference sequence). CDR3 DNA: TGTGCCAGCAGCTTAGAGGGCCGGGACACCCTCTTTGGGGCCAACGTCCTGACTTTC. Translation: CASSLEGRDTLFGANVLTF.

V usage is TRBV12-5 and J usage is TRBJ2-5, with D maybe TRBD1 (6 bases). Germline values: CDR1 LGHNT, CDR2 FRNRAP. CDR3 size: 15 residues. Deletions cut 2 bases from V and 4 bases from J, with 14 bases between. Written as DNA, the CDR3 is TGTGCTAGTGGTTTGATGACAGGCGTGGGAGAGACCCAGTACTTC. Its translation is CASGLMTGVGETQYF.

The chain links TRBV10-3 to TRBJ1-1; the D gene is possibly TRBD1 (6 bases). V lost 6 bases, J lost 3 bases, and 14 bases lay in between. The CDR3 sequence is 14 residues long. Germline V lookup: CDR1 ENHRY, CDR2 SYGVKD. For the CDR3, the DNA is TGTGCCATCAGGCAAAGGGGGGTTTACACTGAAGCTTTCTTT. Translation: CAIRQRGVYTEAFF.

Remarks on this clonotype: At one boundary the junction diverges from the germline segment, which might be a read error. The genes are TRBV2 and TRBJ2-5; 11 nucleotides line up with TRBD2. CDR3 length equals 17 residues. Germline CDR1 and CDR2: SNHLY and FYNNEI. CDR3 bases: TGCGCCAGCAGTGAGTTCACCGGGACTAGCGGACTGGAGACCCAGTACTTC. This translates into CASSEFTGTSGLETQYF.

This clonotype was detected only a few times. The V call is TRBV28, the J call TRBJ1-5; no clear D gene. Looked up from germline, CDR1 is MDHEN and CDR2 is SYDVKM. The CDR3 contains 11 residues. Trimming stripped 5 bases from V and 3 bases from J, with 2 bases between. The CDR3 spells CASSLNQPQHF. DNA of the CDR3: TGTGCCAGCAGTCTCAATCAGCCCCAGCATTTT.